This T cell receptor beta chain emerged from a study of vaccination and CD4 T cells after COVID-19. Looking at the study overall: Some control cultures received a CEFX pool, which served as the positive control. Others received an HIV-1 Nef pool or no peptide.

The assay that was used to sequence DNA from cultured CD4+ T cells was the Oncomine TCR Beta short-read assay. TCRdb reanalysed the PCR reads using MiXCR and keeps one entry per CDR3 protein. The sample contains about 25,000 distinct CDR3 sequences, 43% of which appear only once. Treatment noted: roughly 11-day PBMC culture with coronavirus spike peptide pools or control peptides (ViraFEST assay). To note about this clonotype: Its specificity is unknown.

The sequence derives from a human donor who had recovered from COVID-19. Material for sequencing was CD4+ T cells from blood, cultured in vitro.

CDR3: CASRPFPNSPLHF. The CDR3 DNA is TGTGCCAGCAGACCCTTCCCAAATTCACCCCTCCACTTT. The chain employs TRBV19 and TRBJ1-6; D call uncertain. V lost 9 bases, J lost 7 bases, and 13 bases lay in between. From germline, CDR1 is LNHDA and CDR2 SQIVND (reference sequence). The CDR3 length is 13 residues.